The next 6 T cell receptor beta chains were all read from a single sample in a study of shared clonotypes between healthy human individuals. Profiled with immunoSEQ multiplex PCR; TCRdb holds only in-frame clones, not every one. This table holds over a million clones, around 78% found once. The sequenced material came from memory CD4+ T cells from PBMCs. Documented subset: CD45RA-negative fraction. These receptors all stem from a man between 18 and 29 years old in good health. Some clones in this sample may be carry-over from other donors' samples.

This sequence joins TRBV5-4 and TRBJ2-1; the match to TRBD2 covers 7 bases. The germline V gene has CDR1 SGHNT and CDR2 YYREEE (reference sequence). The CDR3 is made up of 15 amino acids. V trimming: 0 bases; J trimming: 2 bases; junction bases outside the gene matches: 2. The CDR3 spells CASSLASGAYNEQFF. CDR3 nucleotides: TGTGCCAGCAGCTTGGCTAGCGGAGCCTACAATGAGCAGTTCTTC.

The chain uses TRBV27 and TRBJ2-5, with a possible D match to TRBD1 (6 bases). The CDR3 loop spans 15 amino acids. V was pared by 6 bases and J by 5 bases, with 19 bases between. CDR1 MNHEY and CDR2 SMNVEV come from the germline V gene (reference sequence). The CDR3 reads CASSGTQRNRETQYF. The DNA of the CDR3 is TGTGCCAGCAGCGGGACACAGCGGAACCGGGAGACCCAGTACTTC.

The CDR3: CASSQSGTGIGGELFF. The CDR3 DNA reads TGCGCCAGCAGCCAGTCCGGCACAGGGATTGGCGGGGAGCTGTTTTTT. The chain combines TRBV4-1 with TRBJ2-2; perhaps TRBD1 as D (6 bases). Trimming pared 3 bases from V and 7 bases from J, leaving 18 bases between. Germline lookup yields CDR1 MGHRA and CDR2 YSYEKL. The CDR3 consists of 16 residues.

The genes are TRBV29-1 and TRBJ2-5; weak D call: TRBD2 (5 bases). Germline loops: CDR1 SQVTM, CDR2 ANQGSEA. The CDR3 totals 14 residues. Trimming removed 0 bases from V and 1 base from J, with 9 bases in between. The CDR3 protein is CSVEDSGTQETQYF. The DNA of the CDR3 is TGCAGCGTTGAAGATTCGGGAACCCAAGAGACCCAGTACTTC.

The chain combines TRBV30 with TRBJ2-3; D possibly corresponds to TRBD2 (5 bases). This CDR3 is built from 15 residues. Trimming left V 7 bases short and J 3 bases short, with 20 bases between. In germline, CDR1 is GTSNPN, CDR2 SVGIG (reference sequence). In DNA, the CDR3 is TGTGCCTCCCCCGCTGATGGGAGCTCGACAGATACGCAGTATTTT. Encoded protein: CASPADGSSTDTQYF.

This chain connects TRBV7-2 to TRBJ2-2, with a tentative D call TRBD2 (8 bases). CDR1 SGHTA and CDR2 FQGNSA come from the germline V gene. The germline V and J ends were trimmed by 4 bases and 3 bases, with 18 bases remaining between them. The CDR3 covers 17 residues. CDR3 DNA sequence: TGTGCCAGCAGCTGGTCCGGGACTAGGGGGCACACCGGGGAGCTGTTTTTT. Protein: CASSWSGTRGHTGELFF. Drawing the rest from reference TRBV7-2 and TRBJ2-2, the complete variable domain is GAGVSQSPSNKVTEKGKDVELRCDPISGHTALYWYRQSLGQGLEFLIYFQGNSAPDKSGLPSDRFSAERTGGSVSTLTIQRTQQEDSAVYLCASSWSGTRGHTGELFFGEGSRLTVL.